The 18 T cell receptor beta chains presented below share a single source sample, sequenced in a study of shared clonotypes between healthy human individuals. Sequenced by immunoSEQ multiplex PCR; TCRdb stores in-frame clones only, minus some. The table lists 550,000 to 700,000 clones, more than 70% of them singletons. The specimen was memory CD4+ T cells sorted from blood. Subset meaning: CD45RA-negative fraction. The receptor set was obtained from a woman between 25 and 40 years old in good health.

The chain employs TRBV30 and TRBJ1-2; possible D gene TRBD1, 6 bases. V lost 2 bases to trimming and J lost 2 bases, with 12 bases between them. From germline, CDR1 is GTSNPN and CDR2 SVGIG (reference sequence). The CDR3 has 14 residues. The CDR3 region is CAWSSWTANYGYTF. CDR3 bases: TGTGCCTGGAGTTCATGGACAGCAAACTATGGCTACACCTTC.

The genes are TRBV5-6 and TRBJ2-7; D not certain. CDR3 length equals 11 residues. The germline gives CDR1 SGHDT, CDR2 YYEEEE. V was clipped by 3 bases and J by 7 bases, with 8 bases between them. CDR3 in amino acids: CASSSHLEQYF. The CDR3 DNA reads as TGTGCCAGCAGCTCCCATCTGGAGCAGTACTTC.

J is TRBJ2-1 and V is TRBV29-1; 12 bases match TRBD2. The V and J ends lost 1 base and 11 bases, in that order; junction bases with no gene match: 12. Germline CDR1 is SQVTM and CDR2 is ANQGSEA. The CDR3 is made up of 16 amino acids. For the CDR3, the DNA is TGCAGCGTTGAAGGACTAGCGGGAGATATTATTGGTAAGCAGTTCTTC. It yields the protein CSVEGLAGDIIGKQFF.

The gene calls are TRBV7-2 and TRBJ2-1; 9 bases are a match to TRBD2. This CDR3 has 17 residues. With V trimmed by 5 bases and J by 9 bases, 17 bases remained unmatched. Germline assignment: CDR1 SGHTA and CDR2 FQGNSA. The chain's CDR3 is CASSPTGAGGFKGEQFF. The CDR3 nucleotides are TGTGCCAGCAGCCCCACCGGAGCGGGAGGTTTTAAGGGTGAGCAGTTCTTC.

V usage is TRBV7-8 and J usage is TRBJ1-5; 9 positions agree with TRBD1. J was trimmed by 4 bases and V by 1 base; bases with no gene match: 2. The length of the CDR3 is 15 residues. Germline CDR1 SGHVS, CDR2 FQNEAQ. CDR3 sequence (DNA): TGTGCCAGCAGCTTAGAGACAGGGGGGAATCAGCCCCAGCATTTT. It translates to CASSLETGGNQPQHF.

The genes are TRBV2 and TRBJ2-7, with D unresolved. Germline V gene data show CDR1 as SNHLY and CDR2 as FYNNEI. With 6 bases removed from V and 7 bases from J, the gap between germline ends came to 22 bases. This CDR3 is 15 amino acids long. The CDR3 nucleotides are TGTGCCAGCAGAGGAGTACGGCGCACTTTGGGGGAGCAGTACTTC. This encodes CASRGVRRTLGEQYF.

This clone was detected ten times or more. This chain links TRBV5-1 with TRBJ2-3, with D possibly TRBD2 on 6 matching bases. The CDR3 extends over 16 amino acids. Germline CDR1 and CDR2: SGHRS and YFSETQ. V lost 0 bases and J lost 3, with 14 bases in between. The CDR3 region is CASSLAFGRGTDTQYF. DNA for the CDR3: TGCGCCAGCAGCTTGGCTTTCGGGAGAGGTACAGATACGCAGTATTTT. The full variable domain, completed using reference TRBV5-1 and TRBJ2-3, is KAGVTQTPRYLIKTRGQQVTLSCSPISGHRSVSWYQQTPGQGLQFLFEYFSETQRNKGNFPGRFSGRQFSNSRSEMNVSTLELGDSALYLCASSLAFGRGTDTQYFGPGTRLTVL.

With regard to this clone: This same CDR3 is encoded by further DNA sequences in the sample. This rearrangement joins TRBV19 to TRBJ2-1, with 11 bases lining up with TRBD1. CDR1 is LNHDA and CDR2 is SQIVND in the germline V gene (reference sequence). V trimming: 0 bases; J trimming: 3 bases; junction bases outside the gene matches: 4. The CDR3 totals 17 residues. Here the CDR3 reads CASSIDGGTGGYNEQFF. In DNA, the CDR3 is TGTGCCAGTAGTATAGATGGCGGGACAGGGGGCTACAATGAGCAGTTCTTC. The full variable domain, completed using reference TRBV19 and TRBJ2-1, is DGGITQSPKYLFRKEGQNVTLSCEQNLNHDAMYWYRQDPGQGLRLIYYSQIVNDFQKGDIAEGYSVSREKKESFPLTVTSAQKNPTAFYLCASSIDGGTGGYNEQFFGPGTRLTVL.

The rearrangement uses TRBV28 and TRBJ2-5; D remains ambiguous. The J call may be mistaken, given a closer DNA end match to TRBJ2-7. This CDR3 is built from 14 residues. Germline CDR1 is MDHEN and CDR2 is SYDVKM. CDR3 residues: CASRVGIASYEQYF. The DNA for the CDR3 is TGTGCCAGCAGGGTCGGAATTGCCAGCTACGAGCAGTACTTC.

The chain uses TRBV19 and TRBJ1-2; D not resolved. Germline loops: CDR1 LNHDA, CDR2 SQIVND (reference sequence). CDR3 length: 13 amino acids. Trimming removed 9 bases from V and 2 bases from J, with 13 bases in between. CDR3 DNA sequence: TGTGCCAGCCGTTCGCCCCCCAACTATGGCTACACCTTC. Translated: CASRSPPNYGYTF.

The chain recombines TRBV15 with TRBJ1-2, with D uncertain. The CDR3 consists of 16 residues. With 1 base removed from V and 4 bases from J, the gap between germline ends came to 16 bases. In germline, CDR1 is LNHNV, CDR2 YYDKDF (reference sequence). This CDR3 reads CATSRALNMGSYGYTF. The CDR3 coding sequence is TGTGCCACCAGCAGAGCCCTCAATATGGGAAGCTATGGCTACACCTTC.

The chain is built from TRBV18 and TRBJ2-7; no clear D. This CDR3 has 13 amino acids. The V and J ends lost 3 bases and 4 bases respectively, with 10 bases between them. The germline CDR1 and CDR2 sequences are KGHSH and LQKENI. The CDR3, as DNA: TGTGCCAGCTCACCTCCTGCCCTTTACGAGCAGTACTTC. Translation: CASSPPALYEQYF.

The CDR3 region is CASSLEPQGGQPQHF. The CDR3 region has the DNA TGCGCCAGCAGCTTGGAGCCCCAGGGGGGGCAGCCCCAGCATTTT. The gene calls are TRBV5-1 and TRBJ1-5, with 7 bases identical to TRBD1. V lost 0 bases to trimming and J lost 7 bases; unmatched junction nucleotides: 7. CDR3 size: 15 residues. Per germline, CDR1 SGHRS and CDR2 YFSETQ.

The V call is TRBV2, the J call TRBJ1-3, with D maybe TRBD1 (5 bases). Germline lookup yields CDR1 SNHLY and CDR2 FYNNEI. The CDR3 runs to 14 residues. Trimming left V 4 bases short and J 4 bases short, with 11 bases between. DNA of the CDR3: TGTGCCAGCAGTGGGTCAGGGTCCGGAAACACCATATATTTT. It specifies CASSGSGSGNTIYF.

The chain joins TRBV5-6 to TRBJ2-1, with D hard to call. The germline V gene has CDR1 SGHDT and CDR2 YYEEEE. This CDR3 contains 14 residues. V lost 4 bases, J lost 4 bases, and 12 bases lay in between. The DNA for the CDR3 is TGTGCCAGCAGCCCCCTCGACGATTACAATGAGCAGTTCTTC. Its translation is CASSPLDDYNEQFF. Filled out from reference TRBV5-6 and TRBJ2-1, the complete variable domain reads DAGVTQSPTHLIKTRGQQVTLRCSPKSGHDTVSWYQQALGQGPQFIFQYYEEEERQRGNFPDRFSGHQFPNYSSELNVNALLLGDSALYLCASSPLDDYNEQFFGPGTRLTVL.

This clone turned up a few times. The chain recombines TRBV4-2 with TRBJ1-3, with 8 positions matching TRBD1. The germline V gene has CDR1 LGHNA and CDR2 YNFKEQ. V gave up 4 bases and J gave up 4 bases; unmatched junction bases: 9. This CDR3 region has 16 residues. This CDR3 reads CASSRDRQGDGNTIYF. For the CDR3, the DNA is TGTGCCAGCAGCCGGGACAGGCAGGGGGACGGAAACACCATATATTTT.

This chain joins TRBV19 and TRBJ1-5, with 7 bases aligning to TRBD1. V dropped 3 bases and J dropped 5; count of bases not matched to a gene: 4. Germline V gene lookup returns CDR1 LNHDA and CDR2 SQIVND (reference sequence). This CDR3 is built from 14 residues. CDR3 amino acids: CASSMTGYDQPQHF. Written as DNA, the CDR3 is TGTGCCAGTAGTATGACAGGGTATGATCAGCCCCAGCATTTT.

J is TRBJ2-1 and V is TRBV6-6; 12 bases map to TRBD1. V lost 7 bases and J lost 9; bases outside the gene matches: 10. Germline CDR1 is MNHNY and CDR2 is SVGAGI (reference sequence). CDR3 length: 15 amino acids. CDR3 protein: CASIARDRGPGEQFF. The CDR3 DNA reads TGTGCCAGCATAGCCCGGGACAGGGGGCCGGGTGAGCAGTTCTTC.